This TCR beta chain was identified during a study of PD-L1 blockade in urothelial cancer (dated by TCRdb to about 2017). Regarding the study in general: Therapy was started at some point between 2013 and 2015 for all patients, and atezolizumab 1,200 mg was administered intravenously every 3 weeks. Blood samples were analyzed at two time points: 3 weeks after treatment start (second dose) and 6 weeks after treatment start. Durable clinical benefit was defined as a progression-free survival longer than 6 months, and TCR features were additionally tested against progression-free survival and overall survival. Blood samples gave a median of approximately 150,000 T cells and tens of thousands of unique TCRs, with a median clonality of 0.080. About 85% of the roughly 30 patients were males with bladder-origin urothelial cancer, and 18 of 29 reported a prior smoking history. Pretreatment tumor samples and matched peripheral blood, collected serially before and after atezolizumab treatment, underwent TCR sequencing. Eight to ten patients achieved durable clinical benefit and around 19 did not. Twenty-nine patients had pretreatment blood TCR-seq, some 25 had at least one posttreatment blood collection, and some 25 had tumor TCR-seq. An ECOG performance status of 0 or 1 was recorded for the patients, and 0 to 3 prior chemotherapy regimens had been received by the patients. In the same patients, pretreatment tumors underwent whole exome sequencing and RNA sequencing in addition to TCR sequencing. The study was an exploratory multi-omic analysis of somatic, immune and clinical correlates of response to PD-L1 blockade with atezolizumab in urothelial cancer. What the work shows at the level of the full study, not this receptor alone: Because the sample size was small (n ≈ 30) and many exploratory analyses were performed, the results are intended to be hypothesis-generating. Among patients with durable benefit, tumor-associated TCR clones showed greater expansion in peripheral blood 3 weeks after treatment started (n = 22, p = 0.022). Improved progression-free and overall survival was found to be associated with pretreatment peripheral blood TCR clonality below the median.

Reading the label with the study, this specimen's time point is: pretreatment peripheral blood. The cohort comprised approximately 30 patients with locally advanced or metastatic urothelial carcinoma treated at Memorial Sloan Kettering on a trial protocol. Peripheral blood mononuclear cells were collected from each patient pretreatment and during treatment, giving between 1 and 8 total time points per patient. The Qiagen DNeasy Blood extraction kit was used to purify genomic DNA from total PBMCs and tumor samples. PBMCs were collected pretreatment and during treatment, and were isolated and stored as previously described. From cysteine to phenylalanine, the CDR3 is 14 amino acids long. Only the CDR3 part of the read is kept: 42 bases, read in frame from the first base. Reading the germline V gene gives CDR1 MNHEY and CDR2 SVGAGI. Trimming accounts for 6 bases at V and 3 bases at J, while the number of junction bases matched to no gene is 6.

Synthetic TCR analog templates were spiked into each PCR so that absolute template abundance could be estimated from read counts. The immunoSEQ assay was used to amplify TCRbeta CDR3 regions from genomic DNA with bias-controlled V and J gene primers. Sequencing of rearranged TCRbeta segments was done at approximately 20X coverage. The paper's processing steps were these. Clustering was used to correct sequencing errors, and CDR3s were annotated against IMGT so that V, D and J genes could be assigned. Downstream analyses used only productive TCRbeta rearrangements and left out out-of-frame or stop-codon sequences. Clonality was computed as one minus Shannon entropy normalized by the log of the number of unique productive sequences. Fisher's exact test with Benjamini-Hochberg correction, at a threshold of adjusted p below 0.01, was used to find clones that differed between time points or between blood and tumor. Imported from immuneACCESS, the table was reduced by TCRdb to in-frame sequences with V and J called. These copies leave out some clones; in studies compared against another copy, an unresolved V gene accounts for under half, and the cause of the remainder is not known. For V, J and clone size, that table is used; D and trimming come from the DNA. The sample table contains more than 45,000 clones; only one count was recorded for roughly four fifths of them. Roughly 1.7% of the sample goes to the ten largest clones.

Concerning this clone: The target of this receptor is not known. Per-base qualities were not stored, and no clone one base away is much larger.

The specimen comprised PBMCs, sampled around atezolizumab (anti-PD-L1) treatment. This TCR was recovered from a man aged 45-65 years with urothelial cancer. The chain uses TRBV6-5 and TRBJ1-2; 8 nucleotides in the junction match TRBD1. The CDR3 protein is CASRRTGKYYGYTF. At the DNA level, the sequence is TGTGCCAGCAGGCGGACAGGGAAGTACTATGGCTACACCTTC.